This T cell receptor beta chain was sequenced for a study of T cells in tuberculosis. Study information: A South African cohort included IGRA-negative adolescents, latently infected IGRA-positive adolescents and adults with active tuberculosis.

Assay used: immunoSEQ multiplex PCR; TCRdb lists only in-frame clones, some missing. The sample shows tens of thousands of clones, about 95% of them seen only once. The CDR3 has 18 amino acids. The V segment lost 4 bases and the J segment 5 bases; nucleotides outside the gene matches: 15. The germline CDR1 and CDR2 sequences are SGHNT and YENEEA. The time point denotes: new active TB diagnosis, blood taken before or within 7 days of starting treatment. The sequencing used PBMCs, collected at tuberculosis diagnosis. The chain combines TRBV11-3 with TRBJ2-2, with 8 bases that match TRBD2. The sequence was obtained from an adult with tuberculosis. In DNA, the CDR3 is TGTGCCAGCAGCTCGGGTGACCTTTTCGGGGGGGGAACCGGGGAGCTGTTTTTT. This encodes CASSSGDLFGGGTGELFF.